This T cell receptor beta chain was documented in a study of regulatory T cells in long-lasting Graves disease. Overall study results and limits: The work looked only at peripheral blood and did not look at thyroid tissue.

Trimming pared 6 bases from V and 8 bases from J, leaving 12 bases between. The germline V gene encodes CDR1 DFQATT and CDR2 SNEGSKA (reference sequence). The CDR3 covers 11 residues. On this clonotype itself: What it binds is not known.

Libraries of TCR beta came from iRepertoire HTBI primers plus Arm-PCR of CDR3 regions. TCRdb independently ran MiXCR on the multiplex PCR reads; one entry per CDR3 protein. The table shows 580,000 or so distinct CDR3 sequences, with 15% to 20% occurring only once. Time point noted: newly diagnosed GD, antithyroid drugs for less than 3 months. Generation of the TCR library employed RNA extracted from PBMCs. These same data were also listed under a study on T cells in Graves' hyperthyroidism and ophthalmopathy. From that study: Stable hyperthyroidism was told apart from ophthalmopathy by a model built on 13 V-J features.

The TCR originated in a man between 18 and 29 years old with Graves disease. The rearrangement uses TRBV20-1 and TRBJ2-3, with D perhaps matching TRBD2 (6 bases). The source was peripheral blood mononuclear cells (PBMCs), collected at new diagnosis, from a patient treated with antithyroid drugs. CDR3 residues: CSAAPGGTQYF. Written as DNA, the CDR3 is TGCAGTGCCGCCCCCGGGGGTACGCAGTATTTT.